This T cell receptor beta chain was sequenced during a study of tumor-infiltrating lymphocytes in oesophageal squamous cell carcinoma. The CDR3 loop spans 15 amino acids. V dropped 1 base and J dropped 0 bases, with 9 bases sitting between them. CDR1 and CDR2 from the germline V gene are MNHNS and SASEGT. TCRdb passed the PCR reads through MiXCR, listing each CDR3 protein once. The profile shows 8,700 or so distinct CDR3 sequences, about 70% of them singletons. J is TRBJ1-2 and V is TRBV6-1; no definite D call. The sequenced sample consisted of esophageal tumor tissue. The receptor's source is a female donor with esophageal squamous cell carcinoma. CDR3 in DNA: TGTGCCAGCAGTGAAGGGCAGAGTCCTAACTATGGCTACACCTTC. The encoded protein is CASSEGQSPNYGYTF.